The 25 T cell receptor beta chains reported below all come from one sample, sequenced in a study of cytomegalovirus exposure and HLA in healthy donors (dated by TCRdb to about 2017). Libraries came from the immunoSEQ multiplex PCR assay. A mixture of 60 forward primers for TCR Vbeta segments and 13 reverse primers for TCR Jbeta segments was used in the multiplex PCR. TCRdb limited this immuneACCESS table to in-frame rearrangements with V and J called. A share of clones is missing; checked studies link under half to unresolved V genes, and the rest is unexplained. For this sample the table gives 140,000 or so clones, of which around 86% were detected only once. The ten largest make up roughly 1.2% of the sample. Sequenced sample: PBMCs. These receptors all come from a female donor in good health and CMV-seronegative.

This chain joins TRBV4-1 and TRBJ1-4; D gene uncertain. The ends were cut back, 4 bases at V and 2 bases at J, with 14 bases in the middle. Germline CDR1 and CDR2: MGHRA and YSYEKL. CDR3 length: 16 residues. The CDR3 DNA follows: TGCGCCAGCAGCCTTAACTCAGGAGGCACTAATGAAAAACTGTTTTTT. It is translated as CASSLNSGGTNEKLFF.

The chain carries TRBV29-1 and TRBJ2-3; 9 bases agree with TRBD2. Germline CDR1 is SQVTM and CDR2 is ANQGSEA. The CDR3 covers 12 residues. Trimming took 7 bases from V and 5 from J; bases not matched to a gene: 4. The CDR3 here is CSGGGVRDTQYF. The CDR3 bases are TGCAGCGGCGGGGGGGTTCGAGATACGCAGTATTTT.

This clone occurred a few times. The J gene is TRBJ2-5, the V gene TRBV5-4; D is possibly TRBD2 (5 bases). Germline V gene sequence: CDR1 SGHNT, CDR2 YYREEE (reference sequence). V dropped 0 bases and J dropped 2 bases, with 8 bases sitting between them. This CDR3 contains 14 residues. CDR3 DNA: TGTGCCAGCAGCTTGGGGACTCCTCAAGAGACCCAGTACTTC. Translating it yields CASSLGTPQETQYF.

This clone appeared a single time. Here the CDR3 DNA reads TGTGCCAGCAGTTTGACTAGCGGGAGGACTAGGAAGCAGTACTTC. Protein product: CASSLTSGRTRKQYF. The chain combines TRBV27 with TRBJ2-7; TRBD2 aligns across 13 bases. The length of the CDR3 is 15 residues. Germline loops: CDR1 MNHEY, CDR2 SMNVEV (reference sequence). Unmatched junction bases numbered 7, after V lost 3 bases and J lost 8 bases.

The rearrangement joins TRBV4-1 to TRBJ1-5, with unresolved D. In germline, CDR1 is MGHRA, CDR2 YSYEKL. The V and J ends lost 1 base and 3 bases respectively, with 13 bases between them. The CDR3 length is 16 residues. The DNA for the CDR3 is TGCGCCAGCAGCCAAGCGACCTACAGTGCCAATCAGCCCCAGCATTTT. Its protein is CASSQATYSANQPQHF.

The V and J genes are TRBV11-3 and TRBJ2-7; D is perhaps TRBD1 (6 bases). Trimming removed 3 bases from V and 4 bases from J, with 10 bases in between. Germline V gives CDR1 SGHNT, CDR2 YENEEA. CDR3 length: 13 residues. CDR3 in amino acids: CASSFYTGYEQYF. The CDR3 DNA reads as TGTGCCAGCAGCTTTTATACAGGGTACGAGCAGTACTTC.

The rearrangement joins TRBV19 to TRBJ2-1; possibly TRBD2 for D (7 bases). This CDR3 region has 15 residues. The germline V gene has CDR1 LNHDA and CDR2 SQIVND (reference sequence). Between the trimmed V and J ends, which lost 7 bases and 2 bases, there was a span of 15 bases. This CDR3 is CASKREGGTYNEQFF. In DNA form, the CDR3 reads TGTGCCAGTAAGAGGGAGGGGGGTACCTACAATGAGCAGTTCTTC.

V and J are TRBV5-1 and TRBJ1-4, with 8 bases fitting TRBD1. Germline loops: CDR1 SGHRS, CDR2 YFSETQ. The length of the CDR3 is 13 residues. The V and J ends lost 6 bases and 8 bases, in that order; junction bases with no gene match: 6. The CDR3 loop reads CASMGTGQEKLFF. For the CDR3, the DNA is TGCGCCAGCATGGGGACAGGTCAAGAAAAACTGTTTTTT. The whole variable domain, filled in from reference TRBV5-1 and TRBJ1-4, reads KAGVTQTPRYLIKTRGQQVTLSCSPISGHRSVSWYQQTPGQGLQFLFEYFSETQRNKGNFPGRFSGRQFSNSRSEMNVSTLELGDSALYLCASMGTGQEKLFFGSGTQLSVL.

The rearrangement joins TRBV6-5 to TRBJ1-5; a possible D gene is TRBD1 (6 bases). The length of the CDR3 is 16 residues. The germline V gene has CDR1 MNHEY and CDR2 SVGAGI. The ends were cut back, 2 bases at V and 2 bases at J, with 13 bases in the middle. CDR3 sequence reads: CASSYKQGIGNQPQHF. CDR3 DNA: TGTGCCAGCAGTTACAAACAGGGAATCGGCAATCAGCCCCAGCATTTT.

The chain combines TRBV27 with TRBJ2-7; a weak D match, TRBD1 (5 bases). V was shortened by 7 bases and J by 7 bases, with 17 bases between the two germline ends. This CDR3 comprises 13 residues. Germline V gene sequence: CDR1 MNHEY, CDR2 SMNVEV (reference sequence). Here the CDR3 reads CASTEVGRSEQYF. The CDR3 nucleotides read TGTGCCAGCACCGAGGTGGGGCGCAGTGAGCAGTACTTC.

The chain links TRBV28 to TRBJ1-1, with TRBD1 matching 7 bases. Unmatched junction bases numbered 8, after V lost 6 bases and J lost 4 bases. The CDR3 covers 14 residues. CDR1 MDHEN and CDR2 SYDVKM come from the germline V gene. The CDR3 is CASREQGLGTEAFF. In DNA, the CDR3 is TGTGCCAGCAGAGAACAGGGGTTGGGCACTGAAGCTTTCTTT.

The chain has TRBV4-2 and TRBJ1-3; no clear D. The germline CDR1 and CDR2 sequences are LGHNA and YNFKEQ. Trimming pared 0 bases from V and 0 bases from J, leaving 9 bases between. This CDR3 contains 16 residues. The CDR3 DNA reads TGTGCCAGCAGCCAAGATCAACCCTACTCTGGAAACACCATATATTTT. This codes for CASSQDQPYSGNTIYF.

The chain combines TRBV27 with TRBJ1-1; 8 bases match TRBD1. The ends lost 8 bases at V and 10 bases at J; junction bases unmatched: 12. Germline-derived CDR1 and CDR2 are MNHEY and SMNVEV (reference sequence). CDR3 length: 13 residues. CDR3 in DNA: TGTGCCAGCGGGGTCGAGACAGGGGTTGCAGCTTTCTTT. It is translated as CASGVETGVAAFF.

The chain carries TRBV15 and TRBJ2-1; D ambiguous. The CDR3 has 12 amino acids. V lost 1 base, J lost 9 bases, and 7 bases lay in between. The germline CDR1 and CDR2 sequences are LNHNV and YYDKDF (reference sequence). As DNA, the CDR3 is TGTGCCACCAGCAGAGTAGAGAGTGAGCAGTTCTTC. Translation: CATSRVESEQFF. Drawing the rest from reference TRBV15 and TRBJ2-1, the complete variable domain is DAMVIQNPRYQVTQFGKPVTLSCSQTLNHNVMYWYQQKSSQAPKLLFHYYDKDFNNEADTPDNFQSRRPNTSFCFLDIRSPGLGDTAMYLCATSRVESEQFFGPGTRLTVL.

The rearrangement uses TRBV30 and TRBJ2-1; the D is unclear. CDR3 length equals 12 residues. The V end lost 2 bases, the J end lost 8 bases, and 10 bases lay between the germline ends. Germline CDR1 is GTSNPN and CDR2 is SVGIG (reference sequence). CDR3 bases: TGTGCCTGGAGTTCGAGTATCCATGAGCAGTTCTTC. Translation gives CAWSSSIHEQFF. The full variable domain, rest sourced from reference TRBV30 and TRBJ2-1, is SQTIHQWPATLVQPVGSPLSLECTVEGTSNPNLYWYRQAAGRGLQLLFYSVGIGQISSEVPQNLSASRPQDRQFILSSKKLLLSDSGFYLCAWSSSIHEQFFGPGTRLTVL.

Only one count was recorded for this clone. Germline and junction disagree at one end, which may indicate a read error. The chain recombines TRBV7-9 with TRBJ2-1, with a tentative D call TRBD1 (5 bases). CDR1 is SEHNR and CDR2 is FQNEAQ in the germline V gene (reference sequence). CDR3 size: 16 residues. In DNA, the CDR3 is TGTTCCAGCAGCGCAGTAGGACAAAGGGCTTACAATGAGCAGTTCTTC. Its protein is CSSSAVGQRAYNEQFF.

This clone was found a few times. J is TRBJ1-5 and V is TRBV28, with 8 bases fitting TRBD1. The CDR3 spans 18 residues. The V and J ends lost 3 bases and 5 bases, in that order; junction bases with no gene match: 15. Per the germline V gene, CDR1 is MDHEN and CDR2 is SYDVKM. The CDR3 DNA reads TGTGCCAGCAGTTTCTCCCGAATAACAGGGGGAATGGATCAGCCCCAGCATTTT. Translation: CASSFSRITGGMDQPQHF.

The gene calls are TRBV10-3 and TRBJ2-1; 7 nucleotides agree with TRBD1. Looked up from germline, CDR1 is ENHRY and CDR2 is SYGVKD. The trim removed 2 bases at V and 8 bases at J, leaving 3 bases unmatched. There are 13 residues in the CDR3. CDR3 DNA sequence: TGTGCCATCAGTGAGATAGGGGGCTATGAGCAGTTCTTC. This translates into CAISEIGGYEQFF.

This clone was seen only a few times. The rearrangement joins TRBV29-1 to TRBJ2-1; 14 positions agree with TRBD2. Looked up from germline, CDR1 is SQVTM and CDR2 is ANQGSEA. This CDR3 comprises 16 residues. V lost 5 bases, J lost 7 bases, and 10 bases stayed unmatched. CDR3 protein: CSVLKGLAGDRNEQFF. Here the CDR3 DNA reads TGCAGCGTTCTCAAGGGACTAGCGGGAGATAGAAATGAGCAGTTCTTC.

This clone was seen once. This chain links TRBV28 with TRBJ1-1; 8 positions agree with TRBD1. CDR1 is MDHEN, CDR2 SYDVKM, per germline. Unmatched junction bases numbered 9, after V lost 4 bases and J lost 5 bases. CDR3 length equals 15 residues. CDR3 residues: CASSCARQGCTEAFF. The CDR3 DNA sequence: TGTGCCAGCAGTTGCGCCCGACAGGGGTGTACTGAAGCTTTCTTT.

Here the CDR3 DNA reads TGCAGCGCCTCCGGGGACCAAGAGACCCAGTACTTC. Translating gives CSASGDQETQYF. V and J are TRBV29-1 and TRBJ2-5; perhaps TRBD2 as D (5 bases). Germline CDR1 and CDR2: SQVTM and ANQGSEA. The ends were cut back, 7 bases at V and 0 bases at J, with 9 bases in the middle. The CDR3 sequence is 12 residues long.

The chain couples TRBV5-1 to TRBJ2-4; D is undetermined. This CDR3 is 14 amino acids long. The V end lost 0 bases, the J end lost 5 bases, and 9 bases lay between the germline ends. Germline values: CDR1 SGHRS, CDR2 YFSETQ. The CDR3 DNA follows: TGCGCCAGCAGCTTGGTTGGAGAAGAAAACATTCAGTACTTC. Translating gives CASSLVGEENIQYF.

The chain uses TRBV7-8 and TRBJ2-1; D might be TRBD1 (6 bases). The V and J ends lost 5 bases and 0 bases respectively, with 11 bases between them. The CDR3 spans 15 residues. Germline loops: CDR1 SGHVS, CDR2 FQNEAQ. The CDR3 nucleotides are TGTGCCAGCAGCCAGGGGACCAGCTCCTACAATGAGCAGTTCTTC. It specifies CASSQGTSSYNEQFF.

This rearrangement joins TRBV5-1 to TRBJ1-2; 7 bases line up with TRBD1. The CDR3 is 16 amino acids. V shed 4 bases and J 1 base; nucleotides not matched to a gene: 10. Germline CDR1 SGHRS, CDR2 YFSETQ. The CDR3 loop is CASSAKSGGYNYGYTF. CDR3 bases: TGCGCCAGCAGCGCCAAGTCAGGGGGGTATAACTATGGCTACACCTTC.

On this clone: One junction end disagrees with the germline gene, perhaps due to a read error. This sequence joins TRBV7-7 and TRBJ2-5; D is undetermined. This CDR3 spans 13 amino acids. From germline, CDR1 is SSHAT and CDR2 FNYEAQ (reference sequence). DNA for the CDR3: TGTGCTAGCAGCTTAGGAATAGAGGAGACCCAGTACTTC. Translation gives CASSLGIEETQYF. Filled out from reference TRBV7-7 and TRBJ2-5, the complete variable domain reads GAGVSQSPRYKVTKRGQDVTLRCDPISSHATLYWYQQALGQGPEFLTYFNYEAQPDKSGLPSDRFSAERPEGSISTLTIQRTEQRDSAMYRCASSLGIEETQYFGPGTRLLVL.